This entry concerns a single T cell receptor (beta chain). Co-extracted RNA and DNA came from about 20-30 mg of unsorted bulk tissue. Germline V gives CDR1 WNHNN, CDR2 SYGVQD (reference sequence). The CDR3 totals 14 residues. Trimming took off 0 bases at V and 3 bases at J, with 7 bases between the two ends. This entry is derived from a study of tumor-infiltrating lymphocytes in primary liver carcinoma. Total RNA (roughly 540 ng) served as template for TCR beta cDNA synthesis primed by a constant-region primer. Amplification in three nested multiplex PCR rounds with slightly modified ARM-PCR gave rise to TCR beta libraries. Primers for the first two PCR rounds were TRBV1-TRBV30 forward primers and a C-beta reverse primer (about 9 cycles per round). TCRdb re-analysed the multiplex PCR reads in MiXCR, keeping a single row per CDR3 protein. The repertoire holds tens of thousands of distinct CDR3 sequences, with roughly three quarters as singletons.

Sequencing input: liver tumor tissue from sampling region 4. Subset denoted: tumor region T4, right-lateral pole. The rearrangement joins TRBV10-1 to TRBJ2-3, with D unresolved. The clonotype comes from a man in his forties or fifties with primary liver carcinoma and hepatitis B virus infection. This CDR3 reads CASSESHGTDTQYF. CDR3 in DNA: TGCGCCAGCAGTGAGTCCCACGGAACAGATACGCAGTATTTT.